This TCR beta chain was recorded in a study of T cell repertoires in cytomegalovirus infection. Study details: Recently identified HLA-C-restricted CMV epitopes were among the peptides used. Study results and caveats: The ex vivo response was dominated by HLA-C-restricted CMV-specific TCR beta clonotypes.

As regards this clonotype: Antigen: not known.

From the reads, TCRdb called clonotypes with MiXCR, one entry per CDR3 protein. This sample has roughly 800,000 distinct CDR3 sequences; almost 30% occur once, and the top ten carry around 13%. J gave up 4 bases and V 3 bases, and 6 bases lay outside the gene matches. This CDR3 is built from 16 residues. The germline gives CDR1 SGHTA, CDR2 FQGTGA. This specimen consisted of cultured CD8+ T cells from PBMCs, obtained from culture after CMV antigen stimulation. The chain joins TRBV7-3 to TRBJ2-1; 10 nucleotides match TRBD2. This TCR was recovered from a human donor in good health (CMV status not recorded). Some clones in this sample may be carry-over from other donors' samples. Here the CDR3 reads CASSLMSGGAYNEQFF. CDR3 nucleotides: TGTGCCAGCAGCTTGATGAGCGGGGGGGCATACAATGAGCAGTTCTTC. The full variable domain, rest sourced from reference TRBV7-3 and TRBJ2-1, is GAGVSQTPSNKVTEKGKYVELRCDPISGHTALYWYRQSLGQGPEFLIYFQGTGAADDSGLPNDRFFAVRPEGSVSTLKIQRTERGDSAVYLCASSLMSGGAYNEQFFGPGTRLTVL.